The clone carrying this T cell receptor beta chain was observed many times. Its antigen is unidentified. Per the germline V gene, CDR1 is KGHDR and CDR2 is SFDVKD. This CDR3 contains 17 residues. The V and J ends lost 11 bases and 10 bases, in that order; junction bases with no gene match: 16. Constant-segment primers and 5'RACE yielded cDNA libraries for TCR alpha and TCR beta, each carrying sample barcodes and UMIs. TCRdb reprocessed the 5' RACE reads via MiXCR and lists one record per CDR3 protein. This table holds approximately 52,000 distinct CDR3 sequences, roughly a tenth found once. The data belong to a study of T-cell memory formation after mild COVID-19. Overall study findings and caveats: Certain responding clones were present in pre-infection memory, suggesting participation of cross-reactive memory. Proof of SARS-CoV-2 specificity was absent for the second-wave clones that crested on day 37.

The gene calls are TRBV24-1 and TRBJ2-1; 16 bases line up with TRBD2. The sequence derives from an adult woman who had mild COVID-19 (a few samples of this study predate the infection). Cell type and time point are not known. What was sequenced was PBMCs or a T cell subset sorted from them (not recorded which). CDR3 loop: CAIEAGTSGRAQREQFF. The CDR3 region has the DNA TGTGCCATCGAAGCCGGGACTAGCGGGAGGGCCCAACGGGAGCAGTTCTTC.